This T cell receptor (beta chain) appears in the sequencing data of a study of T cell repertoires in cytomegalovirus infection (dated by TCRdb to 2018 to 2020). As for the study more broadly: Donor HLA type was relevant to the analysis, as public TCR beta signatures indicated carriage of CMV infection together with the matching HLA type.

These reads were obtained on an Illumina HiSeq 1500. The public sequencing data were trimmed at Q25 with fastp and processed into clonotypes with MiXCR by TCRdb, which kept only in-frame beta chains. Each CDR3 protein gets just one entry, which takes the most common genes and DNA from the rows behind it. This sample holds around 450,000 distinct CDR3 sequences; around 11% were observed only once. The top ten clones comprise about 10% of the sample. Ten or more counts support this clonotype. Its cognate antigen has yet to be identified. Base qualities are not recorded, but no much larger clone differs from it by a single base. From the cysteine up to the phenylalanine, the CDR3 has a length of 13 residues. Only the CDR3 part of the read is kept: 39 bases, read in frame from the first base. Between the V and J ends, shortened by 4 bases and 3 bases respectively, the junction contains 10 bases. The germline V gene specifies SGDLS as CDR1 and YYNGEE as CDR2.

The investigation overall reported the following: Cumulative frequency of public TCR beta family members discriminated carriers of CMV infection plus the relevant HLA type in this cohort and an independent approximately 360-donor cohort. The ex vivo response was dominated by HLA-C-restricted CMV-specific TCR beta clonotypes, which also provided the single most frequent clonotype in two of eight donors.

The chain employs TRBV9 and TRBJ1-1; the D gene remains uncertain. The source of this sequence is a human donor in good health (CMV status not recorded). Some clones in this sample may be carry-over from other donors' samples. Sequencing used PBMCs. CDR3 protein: CASSIQTDTEAFF. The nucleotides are TGTGCCAGCAGCATACAGACGGACACTGAAGCTTTCTTT.